This T cell receptor (beta chain) emerged from a study of preoperative IRX-2 immunotherapy in early breast cancer. The V end was cut by 1 base, the J end by 0 bases, with 7 bases between. This CDR3 is 15 amino acids long. Germline assignment: CDR1 SGHDN and CDR2 FVKESK. Some clones are missing from TCRdb's copy, which holds only in-frame ones; the method was immunoSEQ multiplex PCR. The repertoire holds roughly 26,000 clones, with roughly four fifths as singletons. Treatment meaning: preoperative locoregional IRX-2 cytokine immunotherapy. This phase Ib study tested locoregional IRX-2 cytokine immunotherapy given before surgery.

The specimen was lymph node tissue, collected after IRX-2 immunotherapy. The chain is built from TRBV14 and TRBJ1-3; no firm D call. The source of this sequence is a human donor with breast cancer. The CDR3 region has the DNA TGTGCCAGCAGCCAAGGAATCTTCTCTGGAAACACCATATATTTT. Its protein is CASSQGIFSGNTIYF.